A selection of T cell receptor beta chains follows, all from one sample in a study of T-cell reconstitution after alpha-beta-depleted transplantation in children. MiXCR, applied by TCRdb to the PCR reads, yields one record per CDR3 protein. The sample has roughly 200,000 distinct CDR3 sequences; around 10% are singletons. Sequencing used PBMCs from the stem cell graft donor, obtained from the stem cell graft. The receptors come from a human donor who donated a stem cell graft to a child with acute lymphoblastic leukemia. CDR3s include the opening cysteine and the closing phenylalanine or tryptophan. The order of the fields is CDR3 protein, CDR3 DNA, D gene, clone size, CDR3 length, J gene, V gene. A D gene is named only where the DNA matches it firmly. Some rows have no size entry. The others give once, few or many, or a class for an expanded clone.

CASSQGEYEQYF | TGTGCCAGCAGCCAAGGGGAATACGAGCAGTACTTC | - | many | 12 | TRBJ2-7 | TRBV4-2
CASSRDQLVNEQFF | TGTGCCAGCAGCCGGGACCAGCTGGTTAATGAGCAGTTCTTC | - | - | 14 | TRBJ2-1 | TRBV4-2
CASSPTSGGAYEQYF | TGTGCCAGCAGCCCGACTAGCGGGGGGGCCTACGAGCAGTACTTC | TRBD2 | - | 15 | TRBJ2-7 | TRBV2
CASSEGTGTPPLHF | TGTGCCAGCAGTGAAGGGACAGGTACTCCACCCCTCCACTTT | TRBD1 | - | 14 | TRBJ1-6 | TRBV2
CASSLLVSSRDRHNEQFF | TGTGCCAGCAGCCTCCTAGTGTCTTCCCGGGACAGGCACAATGAGCAGTTCTTC | TRBD1 | many | 18 | TRBJ2-1 | TRBV7-9
CASSGAGRNGELFF | TGTGCCAGCAGCGGCGCCGGACGCAACGGGGAGCTGTTTTTT | - | - | 14 | TRBJ2-2 | TRBV6-2/TRBV6-3
CASSEVGQSTDTQYF | TGTGCCAGCAGTGAGGTAGGGCAGAGCACAGATACGCAGTATTTT | - | few | 15 | TRBJ2-3 | TRBV2
CASSPTERLLYGYTF | TGTGCCAGTAGCCCGACAGAGAGACTCCTCTATGGCTACACCTTC | - | few | 15 | TRBJ1-2 | TRBV19
CASSQDGLAGGGFETQYF | TGCGCCAGCAGCCAAGATGGACTAGCGGGGGGAGGTTTTGAGACCCAGTACTTC | TRBD2 | few | 18 | TRBJ2-5 | TRBV4-3
CAINDWAGSTDTQYF | TGTGCCATCAATGATTGGGCGGGGAGCACAGATACGCAGTATTTT | - | few | 15 | TRBJ2-3 | TRBV10-3
CASSLARAGVGVAGELFF | TGCGCCAGCAGCTTGGCCCGTGCGGGAGTCGGGGTCGCCGGGGAGCTGTTTTTT | TRBD2 | many | 18 | TRBJ2-2 | TRBV5-1
CASSLRLGGDEQYF | TGCGCCAGCAGCTTGAGGCTCGGGGGGGACGAGCAGTACTTC | TRBD2 | - | 14 | TRBJ2-7 | TRBV5-1
CASRGGTDGTTNYGYTF | TGTGCCAGCAGGGGGGGGACGGACGGAACCACTAACTATGGCTACACCTTC | - | few | 17 | TRBJ1-2 | TRBV2
CASSSDIMNTEAFF | TGTGCCAGCAGCTCGGACATCATGAACACTGAAGCTTTCTTT | - | - | 14 | TRBJ1-1 | TRBV11-2
CASSWGDRAHYEQYF | TGCGCCAGCAGCTGGGGGGACAGGGCCCACTACGAGCAGTACTTC | TRBD1 | - | 15 | TRBJ2-7 | TRBV5-1
CASSRIAGQYNEQFF | TGTGCCAGCAGCCGCATAGCGGGTCAGTACAATGAGCAGTTCTTC | TRBD2 | many | 15 | TRBJ2-1 | TRBV6-2/TRBV6-3
CSAPRGNQETQYF | TGCAGTGCCCCCCGGGGGAACCAAGAGACCCAGTACTTC | - | many | 13 | TRBJ2-5 | TRBV20-1
CASSLTSSGDTQYF | TGTGCCAGCAGCCTCACAAGCTCAGGTGATACGCAGTATTTT | - | - | 14 | TRBJ2-3 | TRBV4-2
CASSSRIAGEYEQYF | TGTGCCAGCAGCTCTCGTATAGCGGGGGAGTACGAGCAGTACTTC | TRBD2 | many | 15 | TRBJ2-7 | TRBV7-2
CASSEINQPQHF | TGTGCCAGCAGTGAGATCAATCAGCCCCAGCATTTT | - | few | 12 | TRBJ1-5 | TRBV6-1
CSAGGQGLNEQFF | TGCAGTGCTGGGGGACAGGGCCTTAATGAGCAGTTCTTC | TRBD1 | many | 13 | TRBJ2-1 | TRBV20-1
CASSPSGTEPVEAFF | TGTGCCAGCAGCCCCAGTGGGACGGAGCCCGTGGAAGCTTTCTTT | - | many | 15 | TRBJ1-1 | TRBV6-5
CASSGGGPNTEAFF | TGTGCCAGCAGCGGGGGGGGGCCGAACACTGAAGCTTTCTTT | - | - | 14 | TRBJ1-1 | TRBV11-2
CASSFSPGNEQFF | TGTGCCAGCAGCTTCAGTCCTGGCAATGAGCAGTTCTTC | - | many | 13 | TRBJ2-1 | TRBV7-9
CASLPSGANTEAFF | TGTGCCAGCCTCCCCTCTGGAGCGAACACTGAAGCTTTCTTT | - | few | 14 | TRBJ1-1 | TRBV6-5
CASSYGQGIRETQYF | TGTGCCAGCAGTTATGGACAGGGAATACGAGAGACCCAGTACTTC | TRBD1 | - | 15 | TRBJ2-5 | TRBV6-2/TRBV6-3
CATKVNWTGGLNTEAFF | TGTGCCACGAAAGTTAACTGGACAGGGGGCTTGAACACTGAAGCTTTCTTT | TRBD1 | - | 17 | TRBJ1-1 | TRBV10-3
CASSQDAFRALETEAFF | TGTGCCAGCAGCCAAGATGCGTTTCGGGCCTTAGAAACTGAAGCTTTCTTT | - | many | 17 | TRBJ1-1 | TRBV4-2
CAIGTGSREQYF | TGTGCCATCGGGACAGGGTCCCGCGAGCAGTACTTC | TRBD1 | few | 12 | TRBJ2-7 | TRBV6-5
CASSHPGGGNYGYTF | TGTGCCAGCAGTCACCCGGGCGGAGGAAACTATGGCTACACCTTC | - | - | 15 | TRBJ1-2 | TRBV12-3/TRBV12-4
CASSFRDAGYEQFF | TGCGCCAGCAGCTTCCGGGACGCCGGGTATGAGCAGTTCTTC | - | few | 14 | TRBJ2-1 | TRBV5-1
CAWSVGSSGYGYTF | TGTGCCTGGAGTGTAGGCAGCTCTGGTTATGGCTACACCTTC | - | - | 14 | TRBJ1-2 | TRBV30
CASRHRDRLSGGELFF | TGTGCCAGCAGACACCGGGACAGGCTCTCTGGCGGGGAGCTGTTTTTT | TRBD1 | many | 16 | TRBJ2-2 | TRBV7-2
CASSLQGSGNTIYF | TGTGCCAGCAGTTTGCAGGGATCGGGAAACACCATATATTTT | - | many | 14 | TRBJ1-3 | TRBV6-5
CASSFKTSGGEQYF | TGTGCCAGCAGCTTTAAGACTAGCGGAGGCGAGCAGTACTTC | TRBD2 | once | 14 | TRBJ2-7 | TRBV7-2
CASSLSIIHEQYF | TGTGCCAGCAGTTTATCGATAATCCACGAGCAGTACTTC | - | - | 13 | TRBJ2-7 | TRBV27
CASSFELASAKNIQYF | TGTGCCAGCAGTTTTGAACTAGCGTCGGCCAAAAACATTCAGTACTTC | TRBD2 | few | 16 | TRBJ2-4 | TRBV5-4
CASSSGTASETQYF | TGCGCCAGCAGCTCAGGGACAGCCTCGGAGACCCAGTACTTC | TRBD1 | few | 14 | TRBJ2-5 | TRBV5-1
CASSPEQANTGELFF | TGTGCCAGCTCACCTGAACAGGCGAACACCGGGGAGCTGTTTTTT | - | - | 15 | TRBJ2-2 | TRBV18
CSVDSGASDYGYTF | TGCAGCGTTGATTCGGGGGCGTCTGACTATGGCTACACCTTC | - | few | 14 | TRBJ1-2 | TRBV29-1
CASSDPGLALYEQYF | TGTGCCAGCAGCGACCCGGGACTAGCGTTATACGAGCAGTACTTC | TRBD2 | few | 15 | TRBJ2-7 | TRBV6-1
CATPRDYGTGELFF | TGCGCCACCCCCCGGGACTATGGGACCGGGGAGCTGTTTTTT | TRBD2 | - | 14 | TRBJ2-2 | TRBV5-1
CASSPGGLAGRDTQYF | TGTGCCAGCAGCCCAGGTGGTCTAGCGGGTCGGGATACGCAGTATTTT | TRBD2 | - | 16 | TRBJ2-3 | TRBV7-6
CASSPRDSRSGNTIYF | TGCGCCAGCAGCCCTCGGGACAGCCGCTCTGGAAACACCATATATTTT | TRBD1 | many | 16 | TRBJ1-3 | TRBV5-1
CASSLGERSSGANVLTF | TGTGCCAGCAGCTTGGGTGAGAGGAGCTCTGGGGCCAACGTCCTGACTTTT | - | - | 17 | TRBJ2-6 | TRBV7-9
CASSKQPRGDTQYF | TGTGCCAGCAGCAAACAACCCCGAGGAGATACGCAGTATTTT | - | - | 14 | TRBJ2-3 | TRBV6-2/TRBV6-3
CANDDRGSEAFF | TGTGCCAACGACGATCGGGGCTCTGAAGCTTTCTTT | - | few | 12 | TRBJ1-1 | TRBV12-3/TRBV12-4
CASSQDSRRSSYNSPLHF | TGCGCCAGCAGCCAAGATAGTCGGAGAAGCTCCTATAATTCACCCCTCCACTTT | - | many | 18 | TRBJ1-6 | TRBV4-3
CASSIASTDTQYF | TGTGCCAGCAGCATAGCTAGCACAGATACGCAGTATTTT | - | many | 13 | TRBJ2-3 | TRBV3-1
CASSYRDSYNEQFF | TGTGCCAGCAGTTACCGGGACAGTTACAATGAGCAGTTCTTC | TRBD1 | few | 14 | TRBJ2-1 | TRBV6-2/TRBV6-3
CSGGESYEQYF | TGCAGCGGGGGGGAGTCCTACGAGCAGTACTTC | - | - | 11 | TRBJ2-7 | TRBV29-1
CASSCFACPSGGDYNEQFF | TGTGCCAGCAGTTGCTTCGCTTGCCCTAGCGGGGGGGATTACAATGAGCAGTTCTTC | TRBD2 | - | 19 | TRBJ2-1 | TRBV12-3/TRBV12-4
CASSLVAVTGQGQNTEAFF | TGTGCCAGCAGCTTAGTCGCCGTGACGGGACAGGGGCAGAACACTGAAGCTTTCTTT | TRBD1 | few | 19 | TRBJ1-1 | TRBV7-2